A selection of T cell receptor beta chains follows, all from one sample in a study of CD8+ T cells in alopecia areata. Libraries were prepared by immunoSEQ multiplex PCR; TCRdb keeps only in-frame clonotypes and omits some of them. Here the sample spans some 5,500 clones, around three fifths being singletons. The material was skin, obtained at week 0. The receptors stem from a human donor with alopecia areata. The CDR3 runs from the conserved cysteine through the conserved F or W. A D gene is named only where the DNA matches it firmly. Size values are once, few and many counts, or a class for expanded clones, and some rows have none.

V,size,J,D,DNA,CDR3
TRBV6-5,-,TRBJ1-2,TRBD1,TGTGCCAGCAGTTACCCCAGGGGGGGTGGCTACACCTTC,CASSYPRGGGYTF
TRBV6-9,-,TRBJ2-1,-,TGTGCCAGCAGTTACTCGGGCAGGGTGAATGAGCAGTTCTTC,CASSYSGRVNEQFF
TRBV21-1,-,TRBJ1-2,-,TGTGCCAGCAGCAACCAAGCCAGGGGGTTCCATTATGGCTACACCTTC,CASSNQARGFHYGYTF
TRBV2,-,TRBJ1-2,-,TGTGCCAGCAGCTTCTTCCGCCTATACTATGGCTACACCTTC,CASSFFRLYYGYTF
TRBV7-8,-,TRBJ1-2,TRBD1,TGTGCCATCCTGGAAGCCGGGACAGGAGGCAACTATGGCTACACCTTC,CAILEAGTGGNYGYTF
TRBV7-6,few,TRBJ2-1,TRBD2,TGTGCCAGCAGCTTACGGGGGACTAGCCAATACAATGAGCAGTTCTTC,CASSLRGTSQYNEQFF
TRBV5-6,-,TRBJ2-2,-,TGTGCCAGCAGCTTTTCGTCTAGCCGCACCGGGGAGCTGTTTTTT,CASSFSSSRTGELFF
TRBV6-5,medium-sized,TRBJ2-7,-,TGTGCCAGCAGTTACTCGTTACAGGGCAACTACGAGCAGTACTTC,CASSYSLQGNYEQYF
TRBV18,-,TRBJ1-2,TRBD1,TGTGCCAGCTCCGCACCAGGTCACAGGGGGAATAGCGGCTACACCTTC,CASSAPGHRGNSGYTF
TRBV7-9,few,TRBJ1-2,-,TGTGCCAGCAGCTTAGGGGCTAACTATGGCTACACCTTC,CASSLGANYGYTF
TRBV7-9,few,TRBJ2-3,TRBD2,TGTGCCAGCAGCCCAACGGGACTAGCGGGGATCACAGATACGCAGTATTTT,CASSPTGLAGITDTQYF
TRBV11-2,-,TRBJ2-5,-,TGTGCCAGCAGCCCCGGGGCAGCCCAAGAGACCCAGTACTTC,CASSPGAAQETQYF
TRBV2,-,TRBJ2-3,TRBD2,TGTGCCAGCAGCACGGGACTAGCGGGGGGGCCAGATACGCAGTATTTT,CASSTGLAGGPDTQYF
TRBV2,few,TRBJ1-5,-,TGTGCCAGCAGCGGCAGTTATAGCAATCAGCCCCAGCATTTT,CASSGSYSNQPQHF
TRBV7-8,-,TRBJ2-1,-,TGTGCCAGCAGCTTAATTGGACGAAGCGAATACAATGAGCAGTTCTTC,CASSLIGRSEYNEQFF
TRBV28,-,TRBJ1-6,-,TGTGCCAGCAGGGAGGGCTCCTATAATTCACCCCTCCACTTT,CASREGSYNSPLHF
TRBV5-8,-,TRBJ1-1,TRBD1,TGTGCCAGCAGCTTAGGGACAGCCAACACTGAAGCTTTCTTT,CASSLGTANTEAFF
TRBV7-2,few,TRBJ2-7,TRBD2,TGTGCCAGCAGCTCCGGACTAGCGGTAAACTCCTACGAGCAGTACTTC,CASSSGLAVNSYEQYF
TRBV7-2,-,TRBJ2-1,-,TGTGCCAGCAGCTCGGTTATAGCCAATGAGCAGTTCTTC,CASSSVIANEQFF
TRBV2,-,TRBJ1-1,-,TGTGCCAGCAGGGAGTACACTGAAGCTTTCTTT,CASREYTEAFF
TRBV9,-,TRBJ2-7,-,TGTGCCAGCAGCCCAGAGGGGGGATTCTCCTACGAGCAGTACTTC,CASSPEGGFSYEQYF
TRBV7-8,-,TRBJ1-5,TRBD1,TGTGCCAGCAGCTTAGCGGGTTCAGGGGGATGGAATCAGCCCCAGCATTTT,CASSLAGSGGWNQPQHF
TRBV11-3,-,TRBJ2-1,-,TGTGCCAGCAGCCGAAGGTTTGAGCAGTTCTTC,CASSRRFEQFF
TRBV10-2,-,TRBJ1-5,TRBD1,TGCGCCAGCAGTGAGTGGTACGGGGACAGGAGCAATCAGCCCCAGCATTTT,CASSEWYGDRSNQPQHF
TRBV7-8,few,TRBJ2-5,TRBD1,TGTGCCAGCAGCTTGGCCGGGACAGGGCAAGAGACCCAGTACTTC,CASSLAGTGQETQYF
TRBV30,-,TRBJ1-1,-,TGTGCCTGGAGTAAGGCCTCCGGACCGAACACTGAAGCTTTCTTT,CAWSKASGPNTEAFF
TRBV5-1,few,TRBJ2-1,TRBD2,TGCGCCAGCAGCCAACTTAGCGGGGCGGGCGGCTCCTACAATGAGCAGTTCTTC,CASSQLSGAGGSYNEQFF
TRBV5-1,few,TRBJ2-7,-,TGCGCCAGCAGAGCGGGACAGCCGTACGAGCAGTACTTC,CASRAGQPYEQYF
TRBV4-1,-,TRBJ1-2,-,TGCGCCAGCAGCCTATCCCATCCCTCGAACTATGGCTACACCTTC,CASSLSHPSNYGYTF
TRBV29-1,-,TRBJ1-3,-,TGCAGCGTTGACTCTGGAAACACCATATATTTT,CSVDSGNTIYF
TRBV9,few,TRBJ1-3,-,TGTGCCAGCAGCCTGGGTAGTGCTGGAAACACCATATATTTT,CASSLGSAGNTIYF
TRBV6-5,once,TRBJ2-3,-,TGTGCCAGCAGTTACTCAGTCCGGGGGGCGGGGGATACGCAGTATTTT,CASSYSVRGAGDTQYF
TRBV20-1,few,TRBJ1-2,-,TGCAGTGCTAGTATTGGCTATGGCTACACCTTC,CSASIGYGYTF
TRBV12-5,-,TRBJ1-1,-,TGTGCTAGTGGTTTAGGACAAATAAACACTGAAGCTTTCTTT,CASGLGQINTEAFF
TRBV6-1,-,TRBJ1-2,-,TGTGCCAGCAGTGCGACCCGGGGACGGACGGGCTATGGCTACACCTTC,CASSATRGRTGYGYTF
TRBV27,-,TRBJ2-2,TRBD1,TGTGCCAGCAGTTCCGGGACAGGGAACACCGGGGAGCTGTTTTTT,CASSSGTGNTGELFF
TRBV19,few,TRBJ2-3,-,TGTGCCAGTAGTATGGGGGGCAGGAACACAGATACGCAGTATTTT,CASSMGGRNTDTQYF
TRBV18,-,TRBJ2-1,-,TGTGCCAGCTCACCACGTCAGGGACGGAATGAGCAGTTCTTC,CASSPRQGRNEQFF
TRBV15,-,TRBJ1-5,TRBD1,TGTGCCACCAGCAAAGGATACAACCGATGGACAGGGCCCAATCAGCCCCAGCATTTT,CATSKGYNRWTGPNQPQHF
TRBV5-1,few,TRBJ2-3,-,TGCGCCAGCAGCTCTCTGACTACCCGCACAGATACGCAGTATTTT,CASSSLTTRTDTQYF
TRBV14,-,TRBJ2-2,-,TGTGCCAGCAGCCCGACAGGTTTCACCGGGGAGCTGTTTTTT,CASSPTGFTGELFF
TRBV7-2,-,TRBJ2-1,-,TGTGCCAGCAGCAGAGTGGCGGGGGCTCCTTACAATGAGCAGTTCTTC,CASSRVAGAPYNEQFF
TRBV10-1,few,TRBJ1-2,-,TGCGCCAGCAGTGATAGTCGGGAGGGCGATGGCTACACCTTC,CASSDSREGDGYTF
TRBV4-3,-,TRBJ2-7,-,TGCGCCAGCAGCCAAGTTCACCAGGCGGACTACGAGCAGTACTTC,CASSQVHQADYEQYF
TRBV6-4,once,TRBJ1-2,TRBD1,TGTGCCAGCAGAGAACGGGACAGAGACGGCTATGGCTACACCTTC,CASRERDRDGYGYTF
TRBV5-5,-,TRBJ2-3,TRBD2,TGTGCCAGCAGCCCAAGGACTAGCGGGGGTTCCACAGATACGCAGTATTTT,CASSPRTSGGSTDTQYF
TRBV10-3,few,TRBJ1-2,-,TGTGCCATCAGTCAGGACAGTAACTATGGCTACACCTTC,CAISQDSNYGYTF
TRBV19,-,TRBJ1-2,-,TGTGCCAGTAGTGAGAAAGTGGCAAATCGAAAGACCTATGGCTACACCTTC,CASSEKVANRKTYGYTF
TRBV28,few,TRBJ2-7,-,TGTGCCAGCAGCCGATACACAGGGAGCTTTTCGTACGAGCAGTACTTC,CASSRYTGSFSYEQYF
TRBV7-9,few,TRBJ2-1,TRBD1,TGTGCCAGCAGCTTACAACGGACAGGGGTCAATGAGCAGTTCTTC,CASSLQRTGVNEQFF
TRBV6-4,-,TRBJ2-1,TRBD2,TGTGCCAGCAGGCGGAGCGGGGGGGCTAACAATGAGCAGTTCTTC,CASRRSGGANNEQFF
TRBV6-5,-,TRBJ2-1,TRBD2,TGTGCCAGCAGTTTAGCCGGGACTAGCGGGCGGGATGAGCAGTTCTTC,CASSLAGTSGRDEQFF
TRBV5-1,-,TRBJ1-2,-,TGCGCCAGCAGCTTGGGACAGGCCAGGAACTATGGCTACACCTTC,CASSLGQARNYGYTF
TRBV5-6,once,TRBJ2-2,-,TGTGCCAGCAGCTCGATGACAGGACCCACCGGGGAGCTGTTTTTT,CASSSMTGPTGELFF
TRBV6-1,-,TRBJ1-2,TRBD1,TGTGCCAGCAGTGAAGCGAGGACAGGGCGTGGCTACACCTTC,CASSEARTGRGYTF
TRBV2,-,TRBJ1-2,-,TGTGCCAGCAGAGGGGACACCGCTAACTATGGCTACACCTTC,CASRGDTANYGYTF
TRBV7-9,few,TRBJ2-5,-,TGTGCCAGCAAGGGCCAAGAGACCCAGTACTTC,CASKGQETQYF
TRBV28,-,TRBJ2-3,TRBD1,TGTGCCAGCAGTCTTGCCTTCAGAGGGACAGGGCCCACAGATACGCAGTATTTT,CASSLAFRGTGPTDTQYF
TRBV4-1,once,TRBJ2-7,-,TGCGCCAGCAGCCCACGAGGAGGGGGGCAGTACTTC,CASSPRGGGQYF